Shown below are 6 T cell receptor beta chains from a single sample sequenced in a study of cytomegalovirus exposure and HLA in healthy donors. The PCR employed 60 Vbeta primers together with 13 Jbeta primers. Only in-frame clones appear in the TCRdb table, and some are missing; sequencing was by immunoSEQ multiplex PCR. Among 76,000 or so clones listed, more than 65% were seen once. Sequencing used PBMCs. The receptor set was obtained from a middle-aged woman in good health and CMV-seropositive.

V is TRBV19 and J is TRBJ1-5; D is ambiguous. Per germline, CDR1 LNHDA and CDR2 SQIVND (reference sequence). The CDR3 extends over 13 amino acids. V was shortened by 1 base and J by 4 bases, with 5 bases between the two germline ends. For the CDR3, the DNA is TGTGCCAGTAGTATAGGAGGGAATCAGCCCCAGCATTTT. Amino acids: CASSIGGNQPQHF.

Comments on this clone: It is likely a read error: a sequence one base away is far more abundant. This sequence joins TRBV30 and TRBJ2-1; 8 nucleotides agree with TRBD2. After removal of 5 bases from V and 7 bases from J, the junction contained 13 bases not matched to a gene. The germline gives CDR1 GTSNPN, CDR2 SVGIG (reference sequence). The CDR3 extends over 15 amino acids. The CDR3 DNA reads as TGTGCCTGGGAGAGTGGGACTGGCGGGGGGAATGAGCAGTTCTTC. Translating gives CAWESGTGGGNEQFF.

This chain connects TRBV4-3 to TRBJ1-1, with D possibly matching TRBD1 (5 bases). This CDR3 comprises 16 residues. CDR1 and CDR2 (germline): LGHNA, YSLEER. Trimming took 0 bases from V and 0 from J, leaving 11 bases between them. CDR3 nucleotides: TGCGCCAGCAGCCAAGAGGAGGGCAGGGTGAACACTGAAGCTTTCTTT. Encoded protein: CASSQEEGRVNTEAFF.

The CDR3 loop reads CASAWTSGTYEQYF. CDR3 coding DNA: TGTGCCAGCGCCTGGACTAGCGGGACCTACGAGCAGTACTTC. V and J are TRBV27 and TRBJ2-7, with TRBD2 matching 12 bases. The CDR3 extends over 14 amino acids. CDR1 and CDR2 from the germline V gene are MNHEY and SMNVEV (reference sequence). After removal of 8 bases from V and 2 bases from J, the junction contained 4 bases not matched to a gene.

The chain joins TRBV10-2 to TRBJ2-5, with TRBD2 matching over 8 bases. After removal of 5 bases from V and 5 bases from J, the junction contained 13 bases not matched to a gene. Germline assignment: CDR1 WSHSY and CDR2 SAAADI. CDR3 size: 16 residues. The CDR3 is CASSKRSGGAEETQYF. CDR3 in DNA: TGCGCCAGCAGTAAGCGCAGCGGGGGAGCAGAGGAGACCCAGTACTTC.

This clone was counted a single time. This rearrangement joins TRBV6-6 to TRBJ1-1; D perhaps matches TRBD1 (5 bases). Germline CDR1 MNHNY, CDR2 SVGAGI (reference sequence). This CDR3 contains 13 residues. With 6 bases removed from V and 1 base from J, the gap between germline ends came to 9 bases. CDR3 DNA: TGTGCCAGCAGCTGGGGGGAGAACACTGAAGCTTTCTTT. It encodes CASSWGENTEAFF.